This T cell receptor (beta chain) was sequenced for a study of blood T cells in healthy people across ages. Study outcomes and limitations: TCR beta diversity tracked closely with naive T cell percentage.

Then a second PCR, running about 6 to 12 cycles, was carried out with a sample-barcoded 5' primer and a J-beta primer mix. TCRdb called the 5' RACE reads again in MiXCR, with one record for every CDR3 protein. The data hold hundreds of thousands of distinct CDR3 sequences, with over 20% observed a single time. As concerns this clonotype: The antigen is not known.

A minimum of 6.5 million PBMCs was isolated per sample. Between the trimmed V and J ends, which lost 4 bases and 4 bases, there was a span of 12 bases. The CDR3 extends over 14 amino acids. Germline V gene data show CDR1 as SNHLY and CDR2 as FYNNEI. The sample taken for sequencing was blood. This rearrangement joins TRBV2 to TRBJ2-3, with D possibly TRBD2 on 6 matching bases. This TCR was sampled from an older man in good health. CDR3 sequence: CASSVIERADTQYF. DNA for the CDR3: TGTGCCAGCAGTGTGATCGAGCGGGCAGATACGCAGTATTTT.